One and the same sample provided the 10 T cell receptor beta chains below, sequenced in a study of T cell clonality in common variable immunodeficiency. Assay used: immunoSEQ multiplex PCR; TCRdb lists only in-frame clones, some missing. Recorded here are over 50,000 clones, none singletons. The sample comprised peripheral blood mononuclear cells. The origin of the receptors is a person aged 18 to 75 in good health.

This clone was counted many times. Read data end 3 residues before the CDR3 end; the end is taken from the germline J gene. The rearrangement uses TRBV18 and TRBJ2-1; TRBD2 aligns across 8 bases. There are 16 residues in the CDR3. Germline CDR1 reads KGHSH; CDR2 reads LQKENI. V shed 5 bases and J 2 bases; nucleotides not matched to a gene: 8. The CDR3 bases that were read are TGTGCCAGCTCAACCTTTAGCGGGGCAGCCTACAATGAG. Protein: CASSTFSGAAYNE. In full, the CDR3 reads CASSTFSGAAYNEQFF. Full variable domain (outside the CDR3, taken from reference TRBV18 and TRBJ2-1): NAGVMQNPRHLVRRRGQEARLRCSPMKGHSHVYWYRQLPEEGLKFMVYLQKENIIDESGMPKERFSAEFPKEGPSILRIQQVVRGDSAAYFCASSTFSGAAYNEQFFGPGTRLTVL.

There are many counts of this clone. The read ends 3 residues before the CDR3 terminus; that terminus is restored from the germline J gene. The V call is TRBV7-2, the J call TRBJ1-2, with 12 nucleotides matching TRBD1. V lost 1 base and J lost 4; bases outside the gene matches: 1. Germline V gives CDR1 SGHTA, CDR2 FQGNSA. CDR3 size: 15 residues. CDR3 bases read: TGTGCCAGCAGCTTAGTGGGACAGGGGGCCTATGGC. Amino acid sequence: CASSLVGQGAYG. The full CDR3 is CASSLVGQGAYGYTF.

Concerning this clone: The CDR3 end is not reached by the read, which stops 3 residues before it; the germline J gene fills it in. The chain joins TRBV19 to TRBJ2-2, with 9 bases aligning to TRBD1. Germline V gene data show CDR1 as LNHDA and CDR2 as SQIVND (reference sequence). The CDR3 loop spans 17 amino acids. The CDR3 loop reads CASSKRDRGIGNSPLFF. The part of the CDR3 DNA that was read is TGTGCCAGTAGTAAGCGCGACAGGGGGATCGGCAATTCACCG.

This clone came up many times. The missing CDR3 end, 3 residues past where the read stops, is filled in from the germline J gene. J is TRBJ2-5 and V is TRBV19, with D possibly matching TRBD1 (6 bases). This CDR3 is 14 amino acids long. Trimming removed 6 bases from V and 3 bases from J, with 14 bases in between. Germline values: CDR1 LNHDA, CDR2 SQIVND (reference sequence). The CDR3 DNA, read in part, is TGTGCCAGTAGCCGATCGGACAGTGAAGAGACC. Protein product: CASSRSDSEET. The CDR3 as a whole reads CASSRSDSEETQYF.

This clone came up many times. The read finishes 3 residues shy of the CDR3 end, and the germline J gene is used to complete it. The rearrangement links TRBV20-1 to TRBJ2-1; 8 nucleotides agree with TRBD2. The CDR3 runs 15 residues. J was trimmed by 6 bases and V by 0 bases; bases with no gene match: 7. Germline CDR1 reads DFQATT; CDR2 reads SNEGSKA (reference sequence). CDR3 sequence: CSARDLGLELNEQFF. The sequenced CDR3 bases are TGCAGTGCTAGAGATTTGGGACTAGAGCTCAATGAG.

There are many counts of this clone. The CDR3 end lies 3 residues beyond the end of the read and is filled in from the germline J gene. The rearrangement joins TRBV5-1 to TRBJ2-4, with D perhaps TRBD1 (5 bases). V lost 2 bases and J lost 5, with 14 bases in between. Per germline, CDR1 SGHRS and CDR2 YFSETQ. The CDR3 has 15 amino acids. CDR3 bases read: TGCGCCAGCAGCTTTGTTACAGGAACCCAAAACATT. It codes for CASSFVTGTQNI. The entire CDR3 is CASSFVTGTQNIQYF.

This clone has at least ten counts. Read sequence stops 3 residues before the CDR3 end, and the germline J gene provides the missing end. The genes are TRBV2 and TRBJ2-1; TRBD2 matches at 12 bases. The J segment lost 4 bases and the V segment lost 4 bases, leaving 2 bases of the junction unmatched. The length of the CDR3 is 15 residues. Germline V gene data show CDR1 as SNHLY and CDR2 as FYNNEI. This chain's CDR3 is CASSVGTSGYNEQFF. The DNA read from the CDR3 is TGTGCCAGCAGTGTTGGGACTAGCGGGTACAATGAG.

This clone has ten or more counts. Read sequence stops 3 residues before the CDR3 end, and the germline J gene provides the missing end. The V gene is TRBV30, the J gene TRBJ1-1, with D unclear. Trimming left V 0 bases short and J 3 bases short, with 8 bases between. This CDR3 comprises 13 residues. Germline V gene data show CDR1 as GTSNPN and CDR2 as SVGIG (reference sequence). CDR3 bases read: TGTGCCTGGAGTGTGCGGCGGGACACTGAA. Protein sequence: CAWSVRRDTE. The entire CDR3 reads CAWSVRRDTEAFF. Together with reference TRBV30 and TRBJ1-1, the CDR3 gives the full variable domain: SQTIHQWPATLVQPVGSPLSLECTVEGTSNPNLYWYRQAAGRGLQLLFYSVGIGQISSEVPQNLSASRPQDRQFILSSKKLLLSDSGFYLCAWSVRRDTEAFFGQGTRLTVV.

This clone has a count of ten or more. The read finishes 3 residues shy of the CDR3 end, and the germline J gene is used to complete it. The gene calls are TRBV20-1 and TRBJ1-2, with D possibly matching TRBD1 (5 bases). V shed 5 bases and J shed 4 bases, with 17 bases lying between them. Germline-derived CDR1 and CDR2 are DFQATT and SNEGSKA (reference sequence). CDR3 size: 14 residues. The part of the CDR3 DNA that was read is TGCAGTGCTGGGGGTTCCCGGGGGATCTATGGC. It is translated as CSAGGSRGIYG. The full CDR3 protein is CSAGGSRGIYGYTF.

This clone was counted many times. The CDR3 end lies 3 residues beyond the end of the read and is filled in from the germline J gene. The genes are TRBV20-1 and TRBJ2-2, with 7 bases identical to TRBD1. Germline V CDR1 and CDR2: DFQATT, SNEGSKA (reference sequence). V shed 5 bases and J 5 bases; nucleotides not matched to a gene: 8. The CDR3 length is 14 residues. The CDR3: CSAFTGEGTGELFF. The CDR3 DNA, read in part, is TGCAGTGCTTTTACAGGGGAAGGGACCGGGGAG.